The source of this T cell receptor beta chain is a study of T cell responses to AZD1222 COVID-19 vaccine. Only in-frame clones appear in the TCRdb table, and some are missing; sequencing was by immunoSEQ multiplex PCR. The profile covers about 87,000 clones, with more than 75% appearing a single time and around 3% taken by the ten largest. A word on this clone: What it binds is unknown.

The CDR3 length is 17 residues. V trimming: 0 bases; J trimming: 3 bases; junction bases outside the gene matches: 5. CDR1 is SGHAT, CDR2 FQNNGV, per germline. General observations from the study: Mapped onto spike, vaccine-associated CD4 TCRs spanned it and were dominant at 160-218 and 743-854.

The source of this sequence is an adult in good health. The sequenced sample was peripheral blood, obtained on day 0 of AZD1222 vaccination. The rearrangement uses TRBV11-2 and TRBJ2-1; TRBD2 agrees at 10 bases. The CDR3 sequence is CASSLDKTSGNYNEQFF. The CDR3, as DNA: TGTGCCAGCAGCTTAGATAAAACTAGCGGGAACTACAATGAGCAGTTCTTC.